This entry lists 27 T cell receptor beta chains sequenced from one sample in a study of spatial heterogeneity in lung cancer. Sample time point: sample taken at primary tumor resection. TCRdb reprocessed the 5' RACE reads with MiXCR, giving one entry per CDR3 protein. This sample yields around 89,000 distinct CDR3 sequences, of which approximately 12% are seen a single time; approximately 39% belongs to the top ten. Sequenced material: PBMCs, taken at surgery. The receptor source for this set is a male donor with early-stage non-small cell lung cancer.

The CDR3 coding sequence is TGTGCCACCAGTGAGGGACATTGGGGGGAGACCCAGTACTTC. Its translation: CATSEGHWGETQYF. The chain has TRBV24-1 and TRBJ2-5, with a possible D match to TRBD1 (6 bases). V was shortened by 4 bases and J by 5 bases, with 13 bases between the two germline ends. The CDR3 sequence is 14 residues long. CDR1 and CDR2 (germline): KGHDR, SFDVKD.

The sample holds many counts of this clonotype. V is TRBV29-1 and J is TRBJ1-1, with a tentative D call TRBD1 (6 bases). Trimming shortened V by 8 bases and J by 1 base, and 20 bases separated the two germline ends. The CDR3 covers 15 residues. Germline assignment: CDR1 SQVTM and CDR2 ANQGSEA. For the CDR3, the DNA is TGCAGCTCATCTGGAAGCTGGGGGGCGAACACTGAAGCTTTCTTT. Amino acid sequence: CSSSGSWGANTEAFF.

This clonotype has only a few counts. V gene TRBV7-3 combines with J gene TRBJ2-1; D may be TRBD2 (6 bases). Deletions cut 4 bases from V and 6 bases from J, with 16 bases between. The CDR3 loop spans 15 amino acids. Germline CDR1 reads SGHTA; CDR2 reads FQGTGA. The CDR3 reads CASSYKGGIANEQFF. Here the CDR3 DNA reads TGTGCCAGCAGCTACAAGGGAGGAATAGCCAATGAGCAGTTCTTC. Full variable domain (outside the CDR3, taken from reference TRBV7-3 and TRBJ2-1): GAGVSQTPSNKVTEKGKYVELRCDPISGHTALYWYRQSLGQGPEFLIYFQGTGAADDSGLPNDRFFAVRPEGSVSTLKIQRTERGDSAVYLCASSYKGGIANEQFFGPGTRLTVL.

The chain has TRBV20-1 and TRBJ2-7, with D hard to call. The germline V gene encodes CDR1 DFQATT and CDR2 SNEGSKA (reference sequence). The CDR3 runs to 13 residues. The V and J ends lost 1 base and 1 base respectively, with 8 bases between them. The CDR3 region has the DNA TGCAGTGCTAGAGGTGGGCAGTCCTACGAGCAGTACTTC. Protein: CSARGGQSYEQYF.

This sequence joins TRBV20-1 and TRBJ1-1; D is perhaps TRBD1 (5 bases). Trimming stripped 6 bases from V and 1 base from J, with 15 bases between. Germline values: CDR1 DFQATT, CDR2 SNEGSKA (reference sequence). CDR3 length equals 14 residues. CDR3 residues: CSAQGGGPNTEAFF. CDR3 DNA: TGCAGTGCCCAGGGTGGGGGTCCGAACACTGAAGCTTTCTTT.

This clonotype was found many times. The chain links TRBV27 to TRBJ2-1; D is possibly TRBD1 (5 bases). The V gene lost 7 bases and the J gene lost 7 bases, with 11 bases spanning the gap. This CDR3 contains 12 residues. Germline V gene data show CDR1 as MNHEY and CDR2 as SMNVEV (reference sequence). CDR3: CASKDKRNEQFF. Here the CDR3 DNA reads TGTGCCAGCAAGGACAAACGGAATGAGCAGTTCTTC.

This chain joins TRBV28 and TRBJ2-3; 10 nucleotides align to TRBD2. Germline V CDR1 and CDR2: MDHEN, SYDVKM. Unmatched junction bases numbered 7, after V lost 5 bases and J lost 2 bases. The CDR3 length is 16 residues. DNA of the CDR3: TGTGCCAGCAGTAGAATAGCGGGGGGCATCACAGATACGCAGTATTTT. Its protein is CASSRIAGGITDTQYF.

V and J are TRBV6-1 and TRBJ2-5; 10 nucleotides match TRBD2. This CDR3 is built from 14 residues. Germline-derived CDR1 and CDR2 are MNHNS and SASEGT. J gave up 5 bases and V 10 bases, and 10 bases lay outside the gene matches. For the CDR3, the DNA is TGTGCCATCCAGAGGAGCGGGGGGGTTGAGACCCAGTACTTC. Translated, it gives CAIQRSGGVETQYF.

The J gene is TRBJ2-7, the V gene TRBV5-1; tentatively, D is TRBD1 (6 bases). Deletions cut 4 bases from V and 0 bases from J, with 14 bases between. The CDR3 consists of 15 residues. Germline V gene data show CDR1 as SGHRS and CDR2 as YFSETQ. CDR3 sequence reads: CASSRNGDTSYEQYF. CDR3 in DNA: TGCGCCAGCAGCAGGAACGGGGACACCTCCTACGAGCAGTACTTC.

V is TRBV5-1 and J is TRBJ1-2; 8 bases fit TRBD1. This CDR3 contains 13 residues. Germline loops: CDR1 SGHRS, CDR2 YFSETQ. The J segment lost 6 bases and the V segment lost 4 bases, leaving 5 bases of the junction unmatched. The CDR3 region is CASSADRVNGYTF. The CDR3 bases are TGCGCCAGCAGCGCGGACAGGGTCAATGGCTACACCTTC.

In its sample, this clonotype was seen a few times. The rearrangement joins TRBV6-2 or TRBV6-3 to TRBJ2-5; the D gene is possibly TRBD1 (5 bases). The CDR3 covers 15 residues. CDR1 MNHEY and CDR2 SVGEGT come from the germline V gene. The V gene lost 3 bases and the J gene lost 0 bases, with 11 bases spanning the gap. The CDR3 sequence is CASSYSGKYQETQYF. The DNA of the CDR3 is TGTGCCAGCAGTTATTCAGGGAAGTACCAAGAGACCCAGTACTTC.

The chain has TRBV7-2 and TRBJ1-6, with unresolved D. Germline V lookup: CDR1 SGHTA, CDR2 FQGNSA. Trimming took 1 base from V and 8 from J, leaving 6 bases between them. This CDR3 has 13 residues. The CDR3 DNA sequence: TGTGCCAGCAGCTTAGAGGGATATTCACCCCTCCACTTT. It translates to CASSLEGYSPLHF.

This chain links TRBV29-1 with TRBJ2-1; unclear D gene. CDR3 length equals 12 residues. The germline CDR1 and CDR2 sequences are SQVTM and ANQGSEA. Deletions cut 4 bases from V and 10 bases from J, with 14 bases between. The CDR3 bases are TGCAGCGTTGGGTCCACCTACGGGGAGCAGTTCTTC. Translated, it gives CSVGSTYGEQFF.

This clonotype was seen just once. V usage is TRBV4-3 and J usage is TRBJ2-3, with TRBD2 identical over 14 bases. Trimming removed 3 bases from V and 3 bases from J; junction bases left unmatched: 2. The CDR3 spans 16 residues. Germline V CDR1 and CDR2: LGHNA, YSLEER. CDR3 residues: CASSQGLAGVTDTQYF. The CDR3 coding sequence is TGCGCCAGCAGCCAGGGACTAGCGGGAGTAACAGATACGCAGTATTTT.

The chain has TRBV20-1 and TRBJ2-3; 12 positions match TRBD2. CDR1 is DFQATT and CDR2 is SNEGSKA in the germline V gene (reference sequence). The CDR3 totals 15 residues. V shed 5 bases and J 4 bases; nucleotides not matched to a gene: 7. The CDR3 is CSALRLAGAPDTQYF. The CDR3 DNA sequence: TGCAGTGCTTTGAGACTAGCGGGAGCCCCAGATACGCAGTATTTT.

V is TRBV25-1 and J is TRBJ2-4, with D possibly TRBD1 on 6 matching bases. Germline CDR1 MGHDK, CDR2 SYGVNS. V was cut by 6 bases and J by 3 bases, with 9 bases left in between. This CDR3 comprises 13 residues. CDR3 sequence reads: CASRDSGKNIQYF. The CDR3 region has the DNA TGTGCCAGCAGGGACAGCGGCAAAAACATTCAGTACTTC.

This clonotype has only a few counts. This chain connects TRBV25-1 to TRBJ2-5, with D perhaps assigned TRBD1 or TRBD2 (6 bases each). The CDR3 totals 15 residues. In germline, CDR1 is MGHDK, CDR2 SYGVNS. V was trimmed by 1 base and J by 2 bases, leaving 11 bases between them. CDR3 DNA sequence: TGTGCCAGCAGTGAATCGTGGGGGGCTCAAGAGACCCAGTACTTC. It is translated as CASSESWGAQETQYF.

This clonotype has more than one count but fewer than ten. The chain links TRBV2 to TRBJ2-5, with TRBD2 matching over 11 bases. The CDR3 totals 17 residues. The ends lost 5 bases at V and 5 bases at J; junction bases unmatched: 13. Looked up from germline, CDR1 is SNHLY and CDR2 is FYNNEI. In DNA form, the CDR3 reads TGTGCCAGCAGTCAGAAGACTAGCGGGGCTTCAGGCGAGACCCAGTACTTC. Translating it yields CASSQKTSGASGETQYF. Based on the CDR3 plus reference TRBV2 and TRBJ2-5, the full variable domain is EPEVTQTPSHQVTQMGQEVILRCVPISNHLYFYWYRQILGQKVEFLVSFYNNEISEKSEIFDDQFSVERPDGSNFTLKIRSTKLEDSAMYFCASSQKTSGASGETQYFGPGTRLLVL.

For this clonotype: Germline is not matched at one junction end, which may reflect a read error. This chain connects TRBV5-4 to TRBJ2-2; a weak D match, TRBD1 (6 bases). The CDR3 extends over 16 amino acids. Germline CDR1 reads SGHNT; CDR2 reads YYREEE (reference sequence). This chain's CDR3 is CASSGRDNSNTGELLF. The DNA of the CDR3 is TGTGCCAGCAGCGGACGGGACAACTCGAACACCGGGGAGCTGCTTTTT. The complete variable domain, with remaining parts taken from reference TRBV5-4 and TRBJ2-2, reads ETGVTQSPTHLIKTRGQQVTLRCSSQSGHNTVSWYQQALGQGPQFIFQYYREEENGRGNFPPRFSGLQFPNYSSELNVNALELDDSALYLCASSGRDNSNTGELLFGEGSRLTVL.

Many counts were recorded for this clonotype. The chain couples TRBV28 to TRBJ1-5; possible D gene TRBD1, 5 bases. Trimming removed 3 bases at V and 0 bases at J, with 9 bases between. The germline CDR1 and CDR2 sequences are MDHEN and SYDVKM. This CDR3 is built from 15 residues. CDR3 protein: CASSFSGYSNQPQHF. CDR3 nucleotide sequence: TGTGCCAGCAGTTTTTCAGGGTATAGCAATCAGCCCCAGCATTTT.

This clonotype was detected only a few times. This chain uses TRBV15 with TRBJ2-1; 7 bases are a match to TRBD2. Losses at the gene ends were 0 bases for V and 4 bases for J; bases not matched to a gene: 3. The CDR3 consists of 15 residues. The V gene's germline CDR1 is LNHNV and CDR2 YYDKDF (reference sequence). Written as DNA, the CDR3 is TGTGCCACCAGCAGAGACCTAGCGGCGTACAATGAGCAGTTCTTC. It encodes CATSRDLAAYNEQFF.

This clonotype was observed a few times. This chain joins TRBV5-1 and TRBJ2-1, with D hard to call. Germline V lookup: CDR1 SGHRS, CDR2 YFSETQ. The CDR3 contains 14 residues. V lost 0 bases to trimming and J lost 5 bases, with 9 bases between them. The CDR3 loop reads CASSLGLDHNEQFF. The CDR3 region has the DNA TGCGCCAGCAGCTTGGGCCTTGACCACAATGAGCAGTTCTTC.

In its sample, this clonotype was seen a few times. The genes are TRBV25-1 and TRBJ2-3; D uncertain. Between the trimmed V and J ends, which lost 10 bases and 3 bases, there was a span of 17 bases. The CDR3 has 14 residues. CDR1 is MGHDK and CDR2 is SYGVNS in the germline V gene. CDR3 nucleotides: TGTGCCAACCCGTTGTGGGCCGGTACAGATACGCAGTATTTT. Its protein product is CANPLWAGTDTQYF.

The chain employs TRBV29-1 and TRBJ1-1; 8 positions match TRBD1. The CDR3 runs to 12 residues. The V gene end was trimmed by 6 bases and the J gene end by 1 base; junction bases not matched to a gene: 1. Germline values: CDR1 SQVTM, CDR2 ANQGSEA. The CDR3 DNA reads TGCAGCGTAGACAGGGGGAACACTGAAGCTTTCTTT. This codes for CSVDRGNTEAFF.

This clonotype showed up just a few times. The chain combines TRBV5-1 with TRBJ1-1; D perhaps matches TRBD1 (6 bases). Per the germline V gene, CDR1 is SGHRS and CDR2 is YFSETQ. Trimming removed 7 bases from V and 4 bases from J, with 17 bases in between. The CDR3 has 14 amino acids. CDR3 nucleotides: TGCGCCAGCGGGGCAGGGGAAGCGGGCACTGAAGCTTTCTTT. Its protein product is CASGAGEAGTEAFF.

This clonotype was found a few times. This chain connects TRBV28 to TRBJ2-7; D is possibly TRBD1 or TRBD2 (5 bases each). Germline V gene lookup returns CDR1 MDHEN and CDR2 SYDVKM. The CDR3 loop spans 14 amino acids. V dropped 5 bases and J dropped 2 bases, with 13 bases sitting between them. CDR3 loop: CASSLARDPYEQYF. DNA for the CDR3: TGTGCCAGCAGTCTAGCCCGGGACCCCTACGAGCAGTACTTC.

The V gene is TRBV20-1, the J gene TRBJ2-7, with 13 bases identical to TRBD2. Trimming removed 5 bases from V and 3 bases from J; junction bases left unmatched: 7. Germline lookup yields CDR1 DFQATT and CDR2 SNEGSKA (reference sequence). CDR3 size: 15 residues. CDR3 in amino acids: CSAPRTSGGYYEQYF. CDR3 sequence (DNA): TGCAGTGCTCCACGGACTAGCGGGGGATACTACGAGCAGTACTTC.